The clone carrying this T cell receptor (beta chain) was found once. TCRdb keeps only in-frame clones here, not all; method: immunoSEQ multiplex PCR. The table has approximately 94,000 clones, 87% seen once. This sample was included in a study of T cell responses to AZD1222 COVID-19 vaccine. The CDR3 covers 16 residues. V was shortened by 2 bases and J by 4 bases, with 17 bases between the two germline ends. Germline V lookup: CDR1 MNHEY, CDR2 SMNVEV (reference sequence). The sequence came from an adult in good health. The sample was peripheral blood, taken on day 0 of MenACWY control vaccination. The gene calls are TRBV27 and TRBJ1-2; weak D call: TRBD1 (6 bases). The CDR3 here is CASSLGQQGSAYGYTF. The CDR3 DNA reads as TGTGCCAGCAGTTTAGGACAACAGGGTAGTGCCTATGGCTACACCTTC.